The clone carrying this T cell receptor (beta chain) was counted once. Its antigen is not known. TCRdb keeps only in-frame clones here, not all; method: immunoSEQ multiplex PCR. The data contain 120,000 or so clones, roughly 88% of them seen just once; the ten biggest clones take up around 4.5%. These data originate in a study of T cell responses to AZD1222 COVID-19 vaccine. Study-level results: Among AZD1222 vaccinees, only five to seven were seropositive at baseline. After the peak T cell response, and only then, were repertoires sampled. Donor demographics were predominantly white British with a female majority; clonal diversity may be underestimated. Close to half of all spike-specific TCRs reportedly target regions of the variants that are unmutated.

This TCR was sampled from an adult in good health. The sample in question was peripheral blood, obtained on day 0 of MenACWY control vaccination.

CDR3 in DNA: TGTGCCAGCAGCCGGACTAGCGGGCTTTACAATGAGCAGTTCTTC. It codes for CASSRTSGLYNEQFF. The chain uses TRBV7-2 and TRBJ2-1; 11 nucleotides agree with TRBD2. This CDR3 is 15 amino acids long. J was trimmed by 4 bases and V by 5 bases; bases with no gene match: 4. Germline CDR1 and CDR2: SGHTA and FQGNSA.